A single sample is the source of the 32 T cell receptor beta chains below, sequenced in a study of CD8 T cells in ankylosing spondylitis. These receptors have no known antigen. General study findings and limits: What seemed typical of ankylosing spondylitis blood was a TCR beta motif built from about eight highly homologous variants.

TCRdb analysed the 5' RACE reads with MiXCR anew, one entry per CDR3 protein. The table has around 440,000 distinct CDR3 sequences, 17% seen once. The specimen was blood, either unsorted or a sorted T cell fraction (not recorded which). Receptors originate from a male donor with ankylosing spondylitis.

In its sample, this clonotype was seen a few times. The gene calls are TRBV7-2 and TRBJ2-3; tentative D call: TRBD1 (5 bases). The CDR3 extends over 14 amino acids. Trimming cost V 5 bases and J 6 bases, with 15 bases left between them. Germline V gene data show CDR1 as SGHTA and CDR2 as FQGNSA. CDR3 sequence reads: CASSGAQGMDTQYF. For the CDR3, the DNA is TGTGCCAGCAGCGGTGCCCAGGGTATGGATACGCAGTATTTT.

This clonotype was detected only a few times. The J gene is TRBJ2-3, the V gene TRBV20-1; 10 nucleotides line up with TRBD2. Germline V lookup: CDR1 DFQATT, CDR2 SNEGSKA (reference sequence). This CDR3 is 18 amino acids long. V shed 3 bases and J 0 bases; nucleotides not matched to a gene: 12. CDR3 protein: CSASGLAGEVISTDTQYF. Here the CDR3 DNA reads TGCAGTGCTAGTGGGCTAGCGGGGGAGGTAATTAGCACAGATACGCAGTATTTT.

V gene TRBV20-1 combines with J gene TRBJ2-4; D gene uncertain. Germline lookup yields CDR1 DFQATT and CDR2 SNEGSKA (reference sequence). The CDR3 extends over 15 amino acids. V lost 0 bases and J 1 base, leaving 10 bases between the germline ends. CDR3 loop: CSARDPARAKNIQYF. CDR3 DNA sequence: TGCAGTGCTAGAGATCCAGCCAGGGCCAAAAACATTCAGTACTTC.

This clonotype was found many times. For the CDR3, the DNA is TGCGCCAGCAGCTTGAGGTGGGGCCACGATGAGCAGTTCTTC. Protein product: CASSLRWGHDEQFF. This rearrangement joins TRBV5-1 to TRBJ2-1; a possible D gene is TRBD1 (5 bases). V lost 1 base and J 8 bases, leaving 13 bases between the germline ends. The germline gives CDR1 SGHRS, CDR2 YFSETQ. The CDR3 is 14 residues long.

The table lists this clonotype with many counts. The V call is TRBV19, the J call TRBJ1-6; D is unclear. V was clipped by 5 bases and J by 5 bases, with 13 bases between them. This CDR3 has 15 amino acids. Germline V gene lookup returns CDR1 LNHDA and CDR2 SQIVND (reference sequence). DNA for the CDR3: TGTGCCAGTAGTCCCGACCGGCCAGATAATTCACCCCTCCACTTT. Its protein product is CASSPDRPDNSPLHF.

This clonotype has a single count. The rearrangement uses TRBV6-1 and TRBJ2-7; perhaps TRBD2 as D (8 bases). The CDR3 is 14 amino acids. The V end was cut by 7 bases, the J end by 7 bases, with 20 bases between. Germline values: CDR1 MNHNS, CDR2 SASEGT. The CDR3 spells CASTREGAAREQYF. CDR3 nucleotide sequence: TGTGCCAGCACCCGGGAGGGGGCGGCGCGGGAGCAGTACTTC.

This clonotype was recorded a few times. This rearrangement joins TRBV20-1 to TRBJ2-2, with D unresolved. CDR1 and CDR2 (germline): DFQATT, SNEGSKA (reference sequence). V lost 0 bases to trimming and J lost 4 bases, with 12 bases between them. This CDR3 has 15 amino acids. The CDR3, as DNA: TGCAGTGCTAGAGATCCCCGGTCGGGCACCGGGGAGCTGTTTTTT. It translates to CSARDPRSGTGELFF.

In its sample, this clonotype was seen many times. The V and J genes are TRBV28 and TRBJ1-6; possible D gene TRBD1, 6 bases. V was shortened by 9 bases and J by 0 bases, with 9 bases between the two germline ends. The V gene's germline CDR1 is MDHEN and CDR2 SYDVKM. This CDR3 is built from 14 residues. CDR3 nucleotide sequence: TGTGCCAGTACAGGGAGCTCCTATAATTCACCCCTCCACTTT. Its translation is CASTGSSYNSPLHF.

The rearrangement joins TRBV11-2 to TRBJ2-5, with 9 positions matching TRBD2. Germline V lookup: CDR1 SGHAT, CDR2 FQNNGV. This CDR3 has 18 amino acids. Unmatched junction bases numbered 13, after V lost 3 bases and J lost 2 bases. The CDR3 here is CASSFLRGGRWQQETQYF. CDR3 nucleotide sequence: TGTGCCAGCAGCTTTTTGCGGGGGGGCCGGTGGCAGCAAGAGACCCAGTACTTC.

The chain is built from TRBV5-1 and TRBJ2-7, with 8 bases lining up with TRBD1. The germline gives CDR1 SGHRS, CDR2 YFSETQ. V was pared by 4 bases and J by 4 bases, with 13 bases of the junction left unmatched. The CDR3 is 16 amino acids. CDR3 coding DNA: TGCGCCAGCAGCCATAAGTCCGGGACAGGAGTGTACGAGCAGTACTTC. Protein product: CASSHKSGTGVYEQYF.

The CDR3 DNA reads as TGTGCTAGTGCCCTGGCGGGGGGAGGAGAGACCCAGTACTTC. It encodes CASALAGGGETQYF. The rearrangement joins TRBV12-5 to TRBJ2-5; 8 bases align to TRBD2. CDR3 size: 14 residues. V shed 7 bases, J shed 4 bases, and the junction held 8 bases outside the gene matches. The germline gives CDR1 LGHNT, CDR2 FRNRAP.

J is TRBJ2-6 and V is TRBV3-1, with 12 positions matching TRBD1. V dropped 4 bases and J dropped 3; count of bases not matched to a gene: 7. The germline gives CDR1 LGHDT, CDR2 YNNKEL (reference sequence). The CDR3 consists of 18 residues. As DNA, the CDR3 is TGTGCCAGCAGCCTGGTGGGACAGGGGGCGCGTGGGGCCAACGTCCTGACTTTC. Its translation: CASSLVGQGARGANVLTF.

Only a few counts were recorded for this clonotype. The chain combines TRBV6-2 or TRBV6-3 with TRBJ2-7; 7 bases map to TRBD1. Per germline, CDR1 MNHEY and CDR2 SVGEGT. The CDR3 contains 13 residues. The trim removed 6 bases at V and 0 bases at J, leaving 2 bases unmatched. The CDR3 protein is CASRGTASYEQYF. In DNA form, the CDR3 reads TGTGCCAGCAGAGGGACAGCCTCCTACGAGCAGTACTTC.

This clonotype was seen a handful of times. Written as DNA, the CDR3 is TGTGCCAGCAGCTTATTGGCTAGCGGGGGGAACATTCAGTACTTC. It specifies CASSLLASGGNIQYF. The gene calls are TRBV7-9 and TRBJ2-4; 11 nucleotides line up with TRBD2. The trim removed 2 bases at V and 7 bases at J, leaving 4 bases unmatched. This CDR3 comprises 15 residues. Germline CDR1 reads SEHNR; CDR2 reads FQNEAQ (reference sequence).

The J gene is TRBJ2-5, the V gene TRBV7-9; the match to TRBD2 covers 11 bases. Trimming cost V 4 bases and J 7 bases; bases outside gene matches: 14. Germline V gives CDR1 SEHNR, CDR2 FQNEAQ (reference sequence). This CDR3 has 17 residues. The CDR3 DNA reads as TGTGCCAGCAGCTCAAAACAGACTAGCGGGGAGCACGGGACCCAGTACTTC. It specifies CASSSKQTSGEHGTQYF.

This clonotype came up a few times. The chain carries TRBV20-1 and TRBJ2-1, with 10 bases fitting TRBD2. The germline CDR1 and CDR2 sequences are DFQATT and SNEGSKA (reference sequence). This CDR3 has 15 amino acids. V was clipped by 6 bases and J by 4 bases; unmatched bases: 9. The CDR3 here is CSAPSGGAHYNEQFF. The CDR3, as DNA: TGCAGTGCCCCCAGCGGGGGGGCGCATTACAATGAGCAGTTCTTC.

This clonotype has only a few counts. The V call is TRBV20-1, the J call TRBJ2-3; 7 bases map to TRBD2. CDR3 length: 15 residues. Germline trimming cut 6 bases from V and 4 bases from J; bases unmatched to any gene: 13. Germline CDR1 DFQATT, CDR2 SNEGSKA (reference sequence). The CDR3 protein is CSARWAGEVADTQYF. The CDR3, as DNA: TGCAGTGCAAGATGGGCGGGGGAAGTCGCAGATACGCAGTATTTT.

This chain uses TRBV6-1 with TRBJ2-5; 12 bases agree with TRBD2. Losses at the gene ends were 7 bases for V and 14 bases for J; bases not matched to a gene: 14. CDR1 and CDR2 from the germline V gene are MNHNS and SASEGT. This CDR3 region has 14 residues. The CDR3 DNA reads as TGTGCCAGCATAAGCCTAGCGGGGGGGGACCCTCATTACTTC. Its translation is CASISLAGGDPHYF.

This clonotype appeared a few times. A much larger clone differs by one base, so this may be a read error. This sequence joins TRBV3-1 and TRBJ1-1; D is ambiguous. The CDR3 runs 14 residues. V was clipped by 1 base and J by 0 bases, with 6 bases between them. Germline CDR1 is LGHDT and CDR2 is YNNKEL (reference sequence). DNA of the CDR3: TGTGCCAGCAGCCAAGCCGGGGTGAACACTGAAGCTTTCTTT. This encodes CASSQAGVNTEAFF.

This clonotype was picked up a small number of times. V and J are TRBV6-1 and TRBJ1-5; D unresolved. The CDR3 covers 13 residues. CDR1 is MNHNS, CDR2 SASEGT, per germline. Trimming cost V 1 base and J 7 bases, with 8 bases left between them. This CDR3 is CASSEEADQPQHF. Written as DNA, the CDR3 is TGTGCCAGCAGTGAAGAGGCGGACCAGCCCCAGCATTTT.

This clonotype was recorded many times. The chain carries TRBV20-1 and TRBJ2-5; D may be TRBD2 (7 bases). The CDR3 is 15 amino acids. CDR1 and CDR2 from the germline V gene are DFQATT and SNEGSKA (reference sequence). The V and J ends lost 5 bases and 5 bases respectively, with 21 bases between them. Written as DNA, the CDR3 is TGCAGTGCTGGAGGGGGGGCTAGCGGAGGGGAGACCCAGTACTTC. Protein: CSAGGGASGGETQYF.

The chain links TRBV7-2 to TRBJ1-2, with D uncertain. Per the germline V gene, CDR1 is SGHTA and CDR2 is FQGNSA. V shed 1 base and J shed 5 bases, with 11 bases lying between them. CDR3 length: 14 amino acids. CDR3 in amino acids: CASSLGSQYYGYTF. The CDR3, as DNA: TGTGCCAGCAGCTTAGGGAGCCAGTATTATGGCTACACCTTC.

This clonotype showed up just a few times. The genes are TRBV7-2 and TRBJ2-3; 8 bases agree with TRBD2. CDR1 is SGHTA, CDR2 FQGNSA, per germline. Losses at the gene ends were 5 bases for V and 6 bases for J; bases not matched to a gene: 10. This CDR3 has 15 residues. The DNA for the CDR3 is TGTGCCAGCAGCCAAGCGGCGGGAGGCAGGGATACGCAGTATTTT. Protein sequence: CASSQAAGGRDTQYF.

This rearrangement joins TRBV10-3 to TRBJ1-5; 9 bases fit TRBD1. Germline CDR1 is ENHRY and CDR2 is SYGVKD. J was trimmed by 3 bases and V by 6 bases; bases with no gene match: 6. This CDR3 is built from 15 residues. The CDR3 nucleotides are TGTGCCATCAGGAGCGGGACAGGGACCAATCAGCCCCAGCATTTT. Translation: CAIRSGTGTNQPQHF.

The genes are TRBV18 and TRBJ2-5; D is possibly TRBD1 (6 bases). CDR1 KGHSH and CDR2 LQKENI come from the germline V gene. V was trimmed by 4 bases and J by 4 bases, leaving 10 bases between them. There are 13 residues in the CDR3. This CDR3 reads CASSRGQGETQYF. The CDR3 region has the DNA TGTGCCAGCTCACGGGGACAAGGAGAGACCCAGTACTTC.

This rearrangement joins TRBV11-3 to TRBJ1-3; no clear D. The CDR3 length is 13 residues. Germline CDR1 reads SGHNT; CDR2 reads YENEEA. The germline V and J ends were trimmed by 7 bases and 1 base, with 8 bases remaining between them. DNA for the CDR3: TGTGCCAGCACCCAAACGTCTGGAAACACCATATATTTT. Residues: CASTQTSGNTIYF. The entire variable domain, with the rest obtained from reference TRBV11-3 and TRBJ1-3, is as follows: EAGVVQSPRYKIIEKKQPVAFWCNPISGHNTLYWYLQNLGQGPELLIRYENEEAVDDSQLPKDRFSAERLKGVDSTLKIQPAELGDSAVYLCASTQTSGNTIYFGEGSWLTVV.

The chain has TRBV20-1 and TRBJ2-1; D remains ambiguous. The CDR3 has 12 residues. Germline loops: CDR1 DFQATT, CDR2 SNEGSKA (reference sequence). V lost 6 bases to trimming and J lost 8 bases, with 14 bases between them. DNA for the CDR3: TGCAGTGCCCTCCCATCGCGAGATGAGCAGTTCTTC. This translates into CSALPSRDEQFF.

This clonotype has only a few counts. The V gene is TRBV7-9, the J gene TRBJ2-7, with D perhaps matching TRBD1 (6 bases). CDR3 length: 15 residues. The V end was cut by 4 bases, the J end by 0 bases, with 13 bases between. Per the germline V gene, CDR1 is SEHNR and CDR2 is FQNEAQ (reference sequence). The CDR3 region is CASSSSDSFSYEQYF. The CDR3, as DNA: TGTGCCAGCAGCTCGTCGGACAGTTTCTCCTACGAGCAGTACTTC.

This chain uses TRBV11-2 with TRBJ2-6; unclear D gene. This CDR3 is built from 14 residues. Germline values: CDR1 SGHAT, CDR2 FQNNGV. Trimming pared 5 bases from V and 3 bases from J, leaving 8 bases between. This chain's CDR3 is CASSPLGGANVLTF. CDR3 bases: TGTGCCAGCAGCCCACTGGGTGGGGCCAACGTCCTGACTTTC. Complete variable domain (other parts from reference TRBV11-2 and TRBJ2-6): EAGVAQSPRYKIIEKRQSVAFWCNPISGHATLYWYQQILGQGPKLLIQFQNNGVVDDSQLPKDRFSAERLKGVDSTLKIQPAKLEDSAVYLCASSPLGGANVLTFGAGSRLTVL.

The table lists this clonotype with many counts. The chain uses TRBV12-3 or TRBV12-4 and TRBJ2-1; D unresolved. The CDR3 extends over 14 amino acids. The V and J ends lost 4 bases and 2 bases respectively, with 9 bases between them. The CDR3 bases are TGTGCCAGCAGTTACGGCCGTCCCTACAATGAGCAGTTCTTC. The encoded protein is CASSYGRPYNEQFF.

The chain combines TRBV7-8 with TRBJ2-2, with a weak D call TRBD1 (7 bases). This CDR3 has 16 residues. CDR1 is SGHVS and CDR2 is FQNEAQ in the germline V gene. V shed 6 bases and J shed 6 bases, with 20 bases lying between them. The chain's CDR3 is CASRWEGGGASGELFF. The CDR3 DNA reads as TGTGCCAGCAGATGGGAAGGAGGGGGCGCATCCGGGGAGCTGTTTTTT.

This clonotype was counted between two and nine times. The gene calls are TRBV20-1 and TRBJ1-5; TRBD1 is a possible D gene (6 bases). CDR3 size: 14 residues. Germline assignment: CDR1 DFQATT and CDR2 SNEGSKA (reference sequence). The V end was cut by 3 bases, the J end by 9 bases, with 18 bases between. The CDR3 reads CSASSRTALGPQHF. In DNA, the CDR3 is TGCAGTGCTAGTTCTAGGACAGCTTTAGGGCCCCAGCATTTT.